The rows below give T cell receptor beta chains drawn from one sample of a study of shared clonotypes between healthy human individuals. Libraries were prepared by immunoSEQ multiplex PCR; TCRdb keeps only in-frame clonotypes and omits some of them. This table holds some 2.3 million clones, 93% found once. Material: naive CD4+ T cells from PBMCs. The receptor source for this set is a man younger than 35 in good health. Some clones in this sample may be carry-over from other donors' samples. Both conserved end residues are part of each CDR3. Expanded clones are given a class, and other clones once, few, many or no size at all.

cdr3_aa v_call clone_size
CASSPDLAGGRDTQYF TRBV7-8 -
CASSPGQLETQYF TRBV11-2 -
CASIPVEHKYEQYF TRBV2 -
CASSVRIRGSLGTDTQYF TRBV9 -
CASSPFGTGGREQYF TRBV18 -
CASSSPASDEKLFF TRBV28 -
CASSLVGQGNEKLFF TRBV7-2 once
CASSLGLGSGANVLTF TRBV7-3 once
CASSSGTGFYTEAFF TRBV28 -
CASSQEIGGPSYEQYF TRBV14 -
CASSAGRGHTDTQYF TRBV18 -
CASSQTDSRSYEQYF TRBV4-1 -
CSVSGRLSDTQYF TRBV29-1 -
CASSQRNTGELFF TRBV4-1 -
CASSFSLVGDTQYF TRBV25-1 -
CASSTGRRGNIQYF TRBV28 -
CASSQERGGGFEGEQFF TRBV4-1 -
CASSFGTDEQYF TRBV5-5 -
CASSVGGSVFTDTQYF TRBV9 -
CAWSYGVNQPQHF TRBV30 -
CASSLGPPDRNYGYTF TRBV28 -
CASSLIQETQYF TRBV5-1 -
CASTLLSSYNEQFF TRBV2 -
CASSFGPYEQYF TRBV5-5 -
CASSYPQYEQYF TRBV11-2 -
CASSFGATDTQYF TRBV5-1 -
CASSFGGPSNQPQHF TRBV5-6 -
CASSTLLGSEQYF TRBV9 -
CASSLGVQAYEQYF TRBV5-1 -
CASSLDRAQTQYF TRBV7-3 -
CAWSEQGKGYTF TRBV30 -
CASSLGLAGGRDTQYF TRBV7-9 -
CASSLTRQETQYF TRBV7-3 -
CASSLEGRGTEAFF TRBV5-1 once
CASSPQEYYGYTF TRBV18 once
CASSQEGSMNTEAFF TRBV4-1 -
CASSDGSGPFYEQYF TRBV28 once
CASSRGGGSEETQYF TRBV7-2 -
CASSGQGAIREKLFF TRBV7-2 -
CASSIPSGQGPIF TRBV21-1 -
CASSFSYEQYF TRBV28 -
CASSLPGGNEQYF TRBV11-3 -
CASSSRKASIFF TRBV11-3 -
CASSFRTRNYGYTF TRBV5-6 -
CASSDPSGSPLSHFYEQYF TRBV28 -
CAISDQARGAYEQYF TRBV10-3 few
CASSLAGQAYTEAFF TRBV7-6 -
CASSYDRGKLFF TRBV6-6 -
CASSVRGATDTQYF TRBV5-1 -
CASSYSPAVREQFF TRBV6-6 -
CASSILGRVGSIEQFF TRBV19 -
CASSTRRGPYEQYF TRBV5-1 -
CASSLGQGTGNTIYF TRBV5-1 -